This TCR beta chain derives from a study of T cell changes during pregnancy in multiple sclerosis. This CDR3 is built from 13 residues. V was trimmed by 4 bases and J by 5 bases, leaving 9 bases between them. Germline V gives CDR1 LGHNA, CDR2 YSLEER. This clone was detected once. Sequencing used immunoSEQ multiplex PCR; TCRdb keeps in-frame clones, though not all of them. Seen here are 45,000 to 55,000 clones, over 80% observed once, and the top ten hold around 0.16%. V is TRBV4-3 and J is TRBJ2-4, with D perhaps matching TRBD2 (5 bases). Sequenced material: CD4+ T cells from peripheral blood mononuclear cells, taken after pregnancy. The TCR comes from a female donor in good health, enrolled as a control in a pregnancy study. This CDR3 reads CASSRGSENIQYF. The CDR3 DNA follows: TGCGCCAGCAGCCGTGGGAGCGAAAACATTCAGTACTTC.